This T cell receptor (beta chain) was identified in a study of blood T cell repertoires in COVID-19. Study-wide context: Italy, Spain and the United States were the sources of the convalescent and acute COVID-19 samples. T cells, B-cell-depleted T cells, or PBMCs supplied cDNA or gDNA.

In the original analysis: Reference gene primer amplification in the assay estimated nucleated cell counts. TCRdb's copy holds only in-frame clones and misses some; the assay was immunoSEQ multiplex PCR. The V and J calls and the clone size are those of that table, but D and trimming were determined from the DNA. The data contain around 250,000 clones, about 82% of them singletons. With 4 bases clipped from V and 2 bases from J, the junction kept 1 base outside the gene matches. This CDR3 is 13 amino acids long. Germline CDR1 reads ENHRY; CDR2 reads SYGVKD. The clonotype was recovered from a man older than 75 with acute or convalescent COVID-19. The sequencing input was peripheral blood. The rearrangement links TRBV10-3 to TRBJ2-5; 7 bases fit TRBD1. As DNA, the CDR3 is TGTGCCATCAGTGGACAGGGTCAAGAGACCCAGTACTTC. Its protein is CAISGQGQETQYF.